This entry is about one T cell receptor (beta chain). The antigen remains undetermined. This entry comes from a study of cytomegalovirus exposure and HLA in healthy donors. The wider study: An early data release held around 80 million unique TCRs from HLA-typed donors. Study-level points and caveats: A later analysis showed that HLA-associated TCR beta chains had undergone more clonal expansion than equally common others.

Both 60 Vbeta primers and 13 Jbeta primers went into the PCR. Profiled with immunoSEQ multiplex PCR; TCRdb holds only in-frame clones, not every one. This sample yields roughly 120,000 clones, of which roughly 86% are seen a single time; approximately 1.8% belongs to the top ten. The germline gives CDR1 SQVTM, CDR2 ANQGSEA. The CDR3 length is 13 residues. After removal of 5 bases from V and 2 bases from J, the junction contained 6 bases not matched to a gene. The sequence derives from a man between 35 and 55 years old in good health and CMV-seronegative. What was sequenced was PBMCs. This chain uses TRBV29-1 with TRBJ2-7; 7 nucleotides line up with TRBD1. CDR3 sequence: CSVFRQGPYEQYF. In DNA, the CDR3 is TGCAGCGTTTTTAGACAGGGCCCCTACGAGCAGTACTTC.